The rows below give T cell receptor beta chains drawn from one sample of a study of T cell responses to AZD1222 COVID-19 vaccine. Produced via immunoSEQ multiplex PCR; TCRdb's table is partial and in-frame only. The sample lists 140,000 or so clones, 88% seen once, with nearly 3.5% in the top ten. Specimen: peripheral blood, collected on day 0 of AZD1222 vaccination. The receptors originated from an adult in good health. CDR3s leave out the opening cysteine and the closing phenylalanine or tryptophan. Size is stated for part of the rows, as once, few or many counts, or as a class when the clone is expanded.

v_gene	abundance	j_gene	len	CDR3aa
TRBV6-2/TRBV6-3	NA	TRBJ2-1	15	AGSYSPTSGLYNEQF
TRBV4-1	NA	TRBJ1-3	14	ASSQPGVLSGNTIY
TRBV10-2	NA	TRBJ2-7	12	ASRAGQGVYEQY
TRBV5-4	NA	TRBJ1-6	12	ASSRTGTNSPLH
TRBV7-8	once	TRBJ1-1	14	ASSLTSGVRNTEAF
TRBV3-1/TRBV3-2	NA	TRBJ1-4	13	ASSQYFGLDEKLF
TRBV5-1	NA	TRBJ2-1	15	ASSYSQGAISYNEQF
TRBV30	NA	TRBJ1-1	12	AWRTQGLNTEAF
TRBV7-2	NA	TRBJ1-6	15	ASSLFPVQGINSPLH
TRBV6-2/TRBV6-3	once	TRBJ2-7	10	ASSYSSYEQY
TRBV7-9	NA	TRBJ1-4	15	ASSFSGLGTRNEKLF
TRBV29-1	NA	TRBJ2-3	11	SVGQVSPDTQY
TRBV5-1	NA	TRBJ2-7	13	ASSLVFESSYEQY
TRBV7-8	NA	TRBJ2-7	12	ASSLDPGGVEQY
TRBV30	NA	TRBJ2-2	13	AWSSDPPNTGELF
TRBV7-9	NA	TRBJ1-2	12	ASSPSQGGYGYT
TRBV19	NA	TRBJ1-4	14	ASSNRGSYTNEKLF
TRBV5-1	NA	TRBJ2-3	14	ASSLMAGGPTDTQY
TRBV6-5	NA	TRBJ2-5	13	ASTIEREGQETQY
TRBV13	NA	TRBJ2-2	11	ASSAETTGELF
TRBV28	NA	TRBJ1-1	12	ASSFIPGNTEAF
TRBV7-2	once	TRBJ1-2	13	ASSLGDINLYGYT
TRBV18	NA	TRBJ2-7	14	ASSPSDGQGVAEQY
TRBV5-6	NA	TRBJ2-1	15	ASSLVVAGGWYNEQF
TRBV5-3	NA	TRBJ1-5	11	ARSLGVVQPQH
TRBV7-9	NA	TRBJ1-4	12	ASRGDRGREKLF
TRBV30	NA	TRBJ1-5	11	AWSAGTNQPQH
TRBV19	NA	TRBJ2-7	14	ASSIDGTSGSYEQY
TRBV5-1	NA	TRBJ2-7	13	ASSLAGGRGVEQY
TRBV10-3	NA	TRBJ1-2	10	AISALNYGYT
TRBV7-9	NA	TRBJ2-1	12	ATVETGMDNEQF
TRBV5-1	few	TRBJ1-6	12	ASSLAEGNSPLH
TRBV25-1	NA	TRBJ1-6	12	ASSQSSYNSPLH
TRBV19	once	TRBJ2-2	12	ASKPGTNTGELF
TRBV6-5	NA	TRBJ1-1	12	ASRNDRVNTEAF
TRBV27	NA	TRBJ2-1	11	ASLGTNPSEQF
TRBV20-1	once	TRBJ1-3	9	SGSSGNTIY
TRBV12-3/TRBV12-4	once	TRBJ1-2	11	ASSLGGVYGYT
TRBV14	NA	TRBJ2-1	14	ASSQVRLALNNEQF
TRBV9	NA	TRBJ2-7	13	ASSEGGWESHEQY
TRBV7-2	once	TRBJ1-6	14	ASSLAGVRIDSPLH
TRBV30	NA	TRBJ1-4	10	AWKATNEKLF
TRBV10-3	NA	TRBJ1-1	12	AISDRAGNTEAF
TRBV5-4	NA	TRBJ2-7	16	ASSLGGRASRPSNEQY
TRBV18	NA	TRBJ2-5	13	ASSLILDSQETQY
TRBV3-1/TRBV3-2	once	TRBJ1-4	12	ASSPTGFYEKLF
TRBV25-1	NA	TRBJ1-1	11	ASNPRGGATAF
TRBV19	once	TRBJ2-2	10	ASSPLSRELF
TRBV25-1	NA	TRBJ1-2	11	ASTGVGGYGYT
TRBV7-9	medium-sized	TRBJ2-3	14	ASSRGLAVPTDTQY
TRBV5-1	NA	TRBJ1-2	10	ASSLERVGYT
TRBV11-2	NA	TRBJ1-4	16	ASSLGGQTIPTNEKLF